The 4 T cell receptor beta chains below were found in one sample sequenced in a study of cytotoxic CD8 clonotypes in ibrutinib-treated CLL. The data were produced by immunoSEQ multiplex PCR, yet TCRdb's version contains in-frame clones alone and is incomplete. The table shows 52,000 or so clones, with roughly 80% occurring only once. The sequencing here drew on PBMCs, taken after 24 months of ibrutinib treatment. Receptors were obtained from a human donor with chronic lymphocytic leukemia.

The table lists this clone with a count of one. The chain joins TRBV19 to TRBJ1-5, with TRBD1 as a possible D gene (5 bases). Germline loops: CDR1 LNHDA, CDR2 SQIVND (reference sequence). The CDR3 is 16 residues long. Deletions cut 10 bases from V and 2 bases from J, with 21 bases between. CDR3 nucleotide sequence: TGTGCCACCGGGGAGGTGGGTTCGGGGGGCAATCAGCCCCAGCATTTT. Its translation: CATGEVGSGGNQPQHF.

The chain employs TRBV7-2 and TRBJ2-7; TRBD2 agrees at 12 bases. Germline CDR1 and CDR2: SGHTA and FQGNSA. This CDR3 is 15 amino acids long. V was pared by 4 bases and J by 4 bases, with 5 bases of the junction left unmatched. CDR3 amino acids: CASSSSGLAGYEQYF. The CDR3 coding sequence is TGTGCCAGCAGCTCCTCGGGACTAGCGGGTTACGAGCAGTACTTC.

J is TRBJ2-7 and V is TRBV5-1; 10 positions match TRBD1. Germline V lookup: CDR1 SGHRS, CDR2 YFSETQ. V lost 7 bases to trimming and J lost 5 bases; unmatched junction nucleotides: 9. The CDR3 contains 14 residues. The CDR3 nucleotides are TGCGCCAGCGGGGAGGATGACAGGGGGCACGAGCAGTACTTC. Translated, it gives CASGEDDRGHEQYF.

V is TRBV6-6 and J is TRBJ2-1; TRBD1 aligns across 10 bases. With V trimmed by 2 bases and J by 14 bases, 3 bases remained unmatched. CDR1 and CDR2 (germline): MNHNY, SVGAGI (reference sequence). The CDR3 is 12 residues long. The CDR3 loop reads CASSYQGTGEFF. The CDR3 DNA reads TGTGCCAGCAGTTACCAAGGGACAGGGGAGTTCTTC.